Reported below is one T cell receptor (beta chain). The CDR3 is made up of 11 amino acids. V lost 7 bases and J 7 bases, leaving 10 bases between the germline ends. The germline CDR1 and CDR2 sequences are WSHSY and SAAADI. This entry comes from a study of blood T cells in healthy people across ages. A second PCR, run for about 7 to 11 cycles, used a sample-barcoded 5' primer plus a J-beta primer mix. TCRdb processed the 5' RACE reads anew with MiXCR; each CDR3 protein has one entry. The sample lists around 790,000 distinct CDR3 sequences, around two fifths seen once, with around 18% in the top ten. This TCR derives from a man aged 55 to 70 in good health. The sequenced sample consisted of blood. V is TRBV10-2 and J is TRBJ1-2; the D gene is possibly TRBD1 (6 bases). The CDR3 nucleotides are TGCGCCAGCATGGGACACGGTGGCTACACCTTC. It encodes CASMGHGGYTF.